This T cell receptor beta chain was obtained from a study of response to subunit inactivated influenza vaccine. Germline assignment: CDR1 ENHRY and CDR2 SYGVKD. The V segment lost 0 bases and the J segment 9 bases; nucleotides outside the gene matches: 13. The CDR3 runs to 18 residues. TCRdb used MiXCR to reprocess the RT-PCR reads, holding one entry per CDR3 protein. The sample consists of 500,000 to 600,000 distinct CDR3 sequences, 16% of them appearing once. The J gene is TRBJ2-3, the V gene TRBV10-3, with 12 bases aligning to TRBD2. The sequencing used CD4+ T cells sorted from PBMCs, collected roughly 24 months after vaccination. The clonotype was recovered from a man aged 45-69 years who received an inactivated influenza vaccine. CDR3 nucleotides: TGTGCCATCAGTGAGTCTCCGACTAGCGGGGGCGCTGGGGGCACGCAGTATTTT. Amino acids: CAISESPTSGGAGGTQYF.